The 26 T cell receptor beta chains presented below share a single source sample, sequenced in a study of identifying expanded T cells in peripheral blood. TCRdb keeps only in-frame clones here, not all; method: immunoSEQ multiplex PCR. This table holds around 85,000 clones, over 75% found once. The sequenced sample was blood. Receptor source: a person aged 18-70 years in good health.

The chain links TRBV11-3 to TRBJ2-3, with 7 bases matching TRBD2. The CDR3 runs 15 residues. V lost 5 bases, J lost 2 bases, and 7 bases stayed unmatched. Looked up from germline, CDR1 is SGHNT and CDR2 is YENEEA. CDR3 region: CASSAGDRFTDTQYF. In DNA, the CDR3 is TGTGCCAGCAGCGCGGGAGATAGATTCACAGATACGCAGTATTTT.

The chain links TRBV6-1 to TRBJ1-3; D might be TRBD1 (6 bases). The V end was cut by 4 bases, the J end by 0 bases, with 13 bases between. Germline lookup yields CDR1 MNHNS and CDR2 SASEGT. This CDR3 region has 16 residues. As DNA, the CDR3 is TGTGCCAGCAGTGGCCTTCGGGACACCTCTGGAAACACCATATATTTT. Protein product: CASSGLRDTSGNTIYF.

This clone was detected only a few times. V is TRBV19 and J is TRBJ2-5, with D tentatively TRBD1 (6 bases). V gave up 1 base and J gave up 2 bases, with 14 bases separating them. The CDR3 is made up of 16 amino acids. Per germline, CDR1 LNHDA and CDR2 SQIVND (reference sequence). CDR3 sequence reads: CASSIARRGGQETQYF. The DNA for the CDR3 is TGTGCCAGTAGTATAGCCCGCAGGGGCGGGCAAGAGACCCAGTACTTC. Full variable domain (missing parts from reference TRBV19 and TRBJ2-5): DGGITQSPKYLFRKEGQNVTLSCEQNLNHDAMYWYRQDPGQGLRLIYYSQIVNDFQKGDIAEGYSVSREKKESFPLTVTSAQKNPTAFYLCASSIARRGGQETQYFGPGTRLLVL.

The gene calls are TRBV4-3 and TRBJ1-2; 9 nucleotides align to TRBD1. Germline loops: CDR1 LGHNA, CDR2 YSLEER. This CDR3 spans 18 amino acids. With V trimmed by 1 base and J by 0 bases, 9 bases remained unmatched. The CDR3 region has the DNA TGCGCCAGCAGCCAAGGATTGACAGGGGGGTCCTCTAACTATGGCTACACCTTC. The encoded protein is CASSQGLTGGSSNYGYTF.

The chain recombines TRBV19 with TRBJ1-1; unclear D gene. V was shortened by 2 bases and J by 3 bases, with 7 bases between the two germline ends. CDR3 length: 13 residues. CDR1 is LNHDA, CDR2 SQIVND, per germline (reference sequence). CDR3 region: CASSIRKDTEAFF. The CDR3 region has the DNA TGTGCCAGTAGTATAAGGAAGGACACTGAAGCTTTCTTT.

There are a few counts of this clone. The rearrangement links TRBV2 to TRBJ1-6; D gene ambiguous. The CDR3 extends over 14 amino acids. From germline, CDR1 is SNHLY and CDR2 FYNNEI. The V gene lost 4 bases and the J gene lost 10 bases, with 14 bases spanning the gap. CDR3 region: CASSGVHPASPLHF. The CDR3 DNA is TGTGCCAGCAGTGGTGTTCACCCCGCCTCACCCCTCCACTTT.

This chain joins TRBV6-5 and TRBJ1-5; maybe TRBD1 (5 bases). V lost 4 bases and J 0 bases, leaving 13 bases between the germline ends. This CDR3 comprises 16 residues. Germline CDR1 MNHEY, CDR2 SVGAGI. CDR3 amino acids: CASSSQVLYSNQPQHF. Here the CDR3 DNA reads TGTGCCAGCAGTTCACAGGTCCTCTATAGCAATCAGCCCCAGCATTTT.

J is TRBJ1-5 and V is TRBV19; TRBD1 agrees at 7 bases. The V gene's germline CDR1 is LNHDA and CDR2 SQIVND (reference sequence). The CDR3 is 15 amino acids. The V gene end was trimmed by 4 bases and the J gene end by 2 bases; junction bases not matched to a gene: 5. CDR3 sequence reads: CASSTGTVGNQPQHF. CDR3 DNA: TGTGCCAGTAGTACAGGGACAGTGGGCAATCAGCCCCAGCATTTT.

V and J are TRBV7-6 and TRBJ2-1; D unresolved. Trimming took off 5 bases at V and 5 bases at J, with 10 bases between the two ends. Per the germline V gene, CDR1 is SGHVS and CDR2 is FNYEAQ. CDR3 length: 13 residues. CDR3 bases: TGTGCCAGCAGCCTTACACCCGACAATGAGCAGTTCTTC. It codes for CASSLTPDNEQFF.

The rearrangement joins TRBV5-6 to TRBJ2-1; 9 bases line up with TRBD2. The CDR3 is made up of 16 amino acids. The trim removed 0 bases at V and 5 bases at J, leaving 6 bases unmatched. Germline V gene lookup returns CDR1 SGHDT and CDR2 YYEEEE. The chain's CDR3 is CASSLGIAGENNEQFF. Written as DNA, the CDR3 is TGTGCCAGCAGCTTGGGGATAGCGGGAGAGAACAATGAGCAGTTCTTC. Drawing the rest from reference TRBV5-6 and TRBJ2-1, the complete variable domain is DAGVTQSPTHLIKTRGQQVTLRCSPKSGHDTVSWYQQALGQGPQFIFQYYEEEERQRGNFPDRFSGHQFPNYSSELNVNALLLGDSALYLCASSLGIAGENNEQFFGPGTRLTVL.

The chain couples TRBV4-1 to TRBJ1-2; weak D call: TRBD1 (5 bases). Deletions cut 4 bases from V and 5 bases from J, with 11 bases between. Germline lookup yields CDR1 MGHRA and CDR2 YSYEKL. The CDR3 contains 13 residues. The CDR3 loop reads CASSLRDDYGYTF. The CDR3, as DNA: TGCGCCAGCAGCCTCAGGGATGATTATGGCTACACCTTC.

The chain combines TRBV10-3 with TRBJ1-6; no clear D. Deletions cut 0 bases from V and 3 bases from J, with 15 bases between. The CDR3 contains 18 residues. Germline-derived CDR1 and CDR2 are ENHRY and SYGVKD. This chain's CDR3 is CAISESGGEVGYNSPLHF. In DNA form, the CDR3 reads TGTGCCATCAGTGAGTCGGGTGGAGAGGTAGGCTATAATTCACCCCTCCACTTT.

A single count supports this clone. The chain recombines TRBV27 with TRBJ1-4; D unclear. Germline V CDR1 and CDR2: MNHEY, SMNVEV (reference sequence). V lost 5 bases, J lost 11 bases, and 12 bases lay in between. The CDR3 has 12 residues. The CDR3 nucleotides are TGTGCCAGCAGTACTGACCTCTACAAACTGTTTTTT. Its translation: CASSTDLYKLFF. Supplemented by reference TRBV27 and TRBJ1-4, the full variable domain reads EAQVTQNPRYLITVTGKKLTVTCSQNMNHEYMSWYRQDPGLGLRQIYYSMNVEVTDKGDVPEGYKVSRKEKRNFPLILESPSPNQTSLYFCASSTDLYKLFFGSGTQLSVL.

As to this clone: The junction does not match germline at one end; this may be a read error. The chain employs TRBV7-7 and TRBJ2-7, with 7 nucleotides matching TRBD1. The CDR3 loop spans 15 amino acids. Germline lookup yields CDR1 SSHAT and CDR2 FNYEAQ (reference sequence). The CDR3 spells CASSLSLTGNYEQYF. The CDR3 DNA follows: TGTGCTAGCAGCTTAAGTCTGACAGGGAACTACGAGCAGTACTTC.

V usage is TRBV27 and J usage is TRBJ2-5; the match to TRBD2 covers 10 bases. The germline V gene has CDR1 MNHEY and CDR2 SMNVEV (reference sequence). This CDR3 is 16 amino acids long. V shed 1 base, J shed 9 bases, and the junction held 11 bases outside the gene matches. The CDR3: CASSLLAGGQETAQYF. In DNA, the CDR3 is TGTGCCAGCAGTTTATTAGCGGGGGGCCAAGAGACGGCCCAGTACTTC.

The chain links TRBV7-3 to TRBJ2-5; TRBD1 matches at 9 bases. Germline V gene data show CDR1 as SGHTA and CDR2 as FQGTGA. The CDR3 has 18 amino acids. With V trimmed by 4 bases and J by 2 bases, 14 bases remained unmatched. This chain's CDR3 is CASSSQKTGGVVQETQYF. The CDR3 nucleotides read TGTGCCAGCAGCTCCCAAAAGACAGGGGGGGTGGTTCAAGAGACCCAGTACTTC.

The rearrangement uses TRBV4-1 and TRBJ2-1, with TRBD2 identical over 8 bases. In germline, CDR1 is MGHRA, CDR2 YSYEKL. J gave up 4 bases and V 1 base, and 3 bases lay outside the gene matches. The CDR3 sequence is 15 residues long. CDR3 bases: TGCGCCAGCAGCCAAGCCAGCGGGAGTTACAATGAGCAGTTCTTC. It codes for CASSQASGSYNEQFF.

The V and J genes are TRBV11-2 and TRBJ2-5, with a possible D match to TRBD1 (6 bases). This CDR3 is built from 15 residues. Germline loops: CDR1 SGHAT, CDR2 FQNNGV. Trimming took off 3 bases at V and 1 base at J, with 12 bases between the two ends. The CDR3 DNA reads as TGTGCCAGCAGCTTCTTCAGGGGAACCCAAGAGACCCAGTACTTC. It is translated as CASSFFRGTQETQYF.

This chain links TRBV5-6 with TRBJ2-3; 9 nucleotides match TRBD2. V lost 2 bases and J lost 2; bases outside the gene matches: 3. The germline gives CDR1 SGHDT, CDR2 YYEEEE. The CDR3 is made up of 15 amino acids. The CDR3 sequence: CASSLLAGNTDTQYF. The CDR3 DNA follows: TGTGCCAGCAGCTTACTAGCGGGCAACACAGATACGCAGTATTTT.

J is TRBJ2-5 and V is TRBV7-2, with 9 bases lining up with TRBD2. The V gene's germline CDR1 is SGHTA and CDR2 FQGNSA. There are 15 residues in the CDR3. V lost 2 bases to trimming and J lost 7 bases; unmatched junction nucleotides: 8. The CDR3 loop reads CASSLSSGMGVTQYF. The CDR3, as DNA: TGTGCCAGCAGCTTATCTAGCGGGATGGGGGTGACCCAGTACTTC.

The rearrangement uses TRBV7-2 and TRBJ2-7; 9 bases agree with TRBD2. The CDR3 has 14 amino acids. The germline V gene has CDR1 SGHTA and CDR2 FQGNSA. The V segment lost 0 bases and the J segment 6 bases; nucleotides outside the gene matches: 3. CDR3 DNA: TGTGCCAGCAGCTTAGCGACTAGCGGCCTCGAGCAGTACTTC. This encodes CASSLATSGLEQYF.

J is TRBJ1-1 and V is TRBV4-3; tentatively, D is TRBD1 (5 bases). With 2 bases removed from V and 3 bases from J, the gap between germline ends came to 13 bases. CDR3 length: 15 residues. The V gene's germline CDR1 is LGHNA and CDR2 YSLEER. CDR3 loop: CASSQRGLGDTEAFF. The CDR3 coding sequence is TGCGCCAGCAGCCAACGGGGCCTGGGAGACACTGAAGCTTTCTTT.

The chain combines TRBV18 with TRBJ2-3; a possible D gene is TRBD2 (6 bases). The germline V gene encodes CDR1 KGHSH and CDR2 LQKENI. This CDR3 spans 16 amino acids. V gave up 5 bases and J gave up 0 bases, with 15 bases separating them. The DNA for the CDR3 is TGTGCCAGCTCATCGGGTAGCGGAATTAGCACAGATACGCAGTATTTT. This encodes CASSSGSGISTDTQYF.

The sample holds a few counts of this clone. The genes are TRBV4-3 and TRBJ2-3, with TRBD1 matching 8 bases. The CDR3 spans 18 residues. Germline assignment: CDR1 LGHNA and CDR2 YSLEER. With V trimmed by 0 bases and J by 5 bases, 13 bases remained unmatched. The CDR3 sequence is CASSQEVPAGGRLDTQYF. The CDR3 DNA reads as TGCGCCAGCAGCCAAGAAGTTCCCGCAGGGGGCAGGTTAGATACGCAGTATTTT.

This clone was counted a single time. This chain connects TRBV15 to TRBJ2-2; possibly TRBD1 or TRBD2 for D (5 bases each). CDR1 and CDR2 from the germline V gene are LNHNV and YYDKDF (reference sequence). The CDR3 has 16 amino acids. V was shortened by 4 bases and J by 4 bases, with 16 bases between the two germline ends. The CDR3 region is CATSITWGSSTGELFF. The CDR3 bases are TGTGCCACCAGCATCACCTGGGGGAGTTCCACCGGGGAGCTGTTTTTT. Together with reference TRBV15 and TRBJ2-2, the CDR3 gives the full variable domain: DAMVIQNPRYQVTQFGKPVTLSCSQTLNHNVMYWYQQKSSQAPKLLFHYYDKDFNNEADTPDNFQSRRPNTSFCFLDIRSPGLGDTAMYLCATSITWGSSTGELFFGEGSRLTVL.

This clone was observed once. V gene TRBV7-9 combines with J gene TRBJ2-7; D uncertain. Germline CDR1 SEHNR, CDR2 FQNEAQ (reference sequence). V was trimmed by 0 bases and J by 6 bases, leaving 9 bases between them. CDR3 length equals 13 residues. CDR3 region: CASSLAPSSEQYF. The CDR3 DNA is TGTGCCAGCAGCTTAGCCCCCTCTTCCGAGCAGTACTTC.